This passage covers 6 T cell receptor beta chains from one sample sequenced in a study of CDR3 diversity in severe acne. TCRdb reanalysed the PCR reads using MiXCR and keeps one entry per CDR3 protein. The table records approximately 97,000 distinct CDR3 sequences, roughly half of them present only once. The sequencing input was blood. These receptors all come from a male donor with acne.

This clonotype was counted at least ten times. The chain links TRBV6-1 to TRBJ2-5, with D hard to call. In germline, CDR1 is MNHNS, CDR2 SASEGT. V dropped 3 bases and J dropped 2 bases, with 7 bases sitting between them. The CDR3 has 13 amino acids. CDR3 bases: TGTGCCAGCAGTGAGTGGAGTCAAGAGACCCAGTACTTC. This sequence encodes CASSEWSQETQYF.

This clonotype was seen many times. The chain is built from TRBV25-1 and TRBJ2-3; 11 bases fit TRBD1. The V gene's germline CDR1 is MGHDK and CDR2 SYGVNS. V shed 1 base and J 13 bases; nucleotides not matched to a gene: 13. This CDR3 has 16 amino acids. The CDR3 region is CASSELGGTGGIREYF. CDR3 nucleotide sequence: TGTGCCAGCAGTGAATTAGGCGGGACAGGGGGAATACGGGAGTATTTT.

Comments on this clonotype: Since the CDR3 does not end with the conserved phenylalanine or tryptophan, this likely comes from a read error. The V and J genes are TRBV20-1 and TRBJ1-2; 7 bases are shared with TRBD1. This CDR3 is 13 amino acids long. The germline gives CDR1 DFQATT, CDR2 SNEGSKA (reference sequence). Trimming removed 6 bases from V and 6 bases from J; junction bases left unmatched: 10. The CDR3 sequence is CSARRGQSDGYTS. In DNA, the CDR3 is TGCAGTGCAAGAAGGGGACAGTCGGATGGCTACACCTCC.

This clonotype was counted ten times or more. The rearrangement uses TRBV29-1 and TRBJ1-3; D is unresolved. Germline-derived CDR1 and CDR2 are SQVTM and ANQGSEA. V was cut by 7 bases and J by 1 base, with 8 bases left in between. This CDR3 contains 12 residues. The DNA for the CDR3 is TGCAGCGCCCTTCTTTCTGGAAACACCATATATTTT. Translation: CSALLSGNTIYF.

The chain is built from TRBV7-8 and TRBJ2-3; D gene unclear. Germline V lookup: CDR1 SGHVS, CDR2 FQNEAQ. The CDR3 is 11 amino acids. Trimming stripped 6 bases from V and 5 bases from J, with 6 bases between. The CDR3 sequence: CASRERDTQYF. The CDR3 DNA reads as TGTGCCAGCAGAGAGAGAGATACGCAGTATTTT.

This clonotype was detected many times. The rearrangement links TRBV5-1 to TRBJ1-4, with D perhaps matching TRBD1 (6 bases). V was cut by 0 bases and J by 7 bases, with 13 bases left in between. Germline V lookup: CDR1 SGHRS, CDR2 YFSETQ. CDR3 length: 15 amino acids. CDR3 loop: CASSLADRLGEKLFF. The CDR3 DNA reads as TGCGCCAGCAGCTTGGCCGACAGGCTTGGTGAAAAACTGTTTTTT.